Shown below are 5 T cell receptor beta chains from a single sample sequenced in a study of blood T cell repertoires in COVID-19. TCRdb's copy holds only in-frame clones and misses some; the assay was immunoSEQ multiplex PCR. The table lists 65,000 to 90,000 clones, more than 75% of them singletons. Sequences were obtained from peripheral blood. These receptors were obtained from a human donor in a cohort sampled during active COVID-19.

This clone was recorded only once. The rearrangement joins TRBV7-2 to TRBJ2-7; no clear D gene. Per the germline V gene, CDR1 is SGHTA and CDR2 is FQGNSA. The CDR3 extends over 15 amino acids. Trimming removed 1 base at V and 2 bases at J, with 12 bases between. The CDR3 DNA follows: TGTGCCAGCAGCTTAGGGCAGGCCCAAGCCTACGAGCAGTACTTC. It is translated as CASSLGQAQAYEQYF.

CDR3: CASSYRPGQRKNIQYF. CDR3 DNA sequence: TGTGCCAGCAGTTACAGACCGGGACAAAGGAAAAACATTCAGTACTTC. The genes are TRBV6-6 and TRBJ2-4; TRBD1 might be the D (6 bases). There are 16 residues in the CDR3. V was clipped by 2 bases and J by 4 bases, with 15 bases between them. Germline CDR1 reads MNHNY; CDR2 reads SVGAGI (reference sequence).

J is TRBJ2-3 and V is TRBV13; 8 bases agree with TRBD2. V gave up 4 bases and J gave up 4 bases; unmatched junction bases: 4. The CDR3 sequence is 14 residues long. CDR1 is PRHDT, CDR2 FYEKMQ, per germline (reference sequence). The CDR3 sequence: CASSSGGAPDTQYF. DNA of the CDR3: TGTGCCAGCAGCTCCGGGGGGGCCCCAGATACGCAGTATTTT.

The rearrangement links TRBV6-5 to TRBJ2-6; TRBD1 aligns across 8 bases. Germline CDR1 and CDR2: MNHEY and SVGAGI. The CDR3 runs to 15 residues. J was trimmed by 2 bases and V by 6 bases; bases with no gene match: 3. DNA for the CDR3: TGTGCCAGCAGCCCGGACAGGGCTGGGGCCAACGTCCTGACTTTC. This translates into CASSPDRAGANVLTF.

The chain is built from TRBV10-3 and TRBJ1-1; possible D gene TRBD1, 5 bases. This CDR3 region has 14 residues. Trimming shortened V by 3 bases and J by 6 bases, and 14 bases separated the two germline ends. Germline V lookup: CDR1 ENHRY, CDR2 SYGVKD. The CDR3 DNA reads TGTGCCATCAGTGAAGTGGGGGGTTGGGCTGAAGCTTTCTTT. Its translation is CAISEVGGWAEAFF.